What follows are 15 T cell receptor beta chains derived from one specimen sequenced in a study of shared T cell receptors in the human thymus. Here immunoSEQ multiplex PCR was the method, and the copy in TCRdb shows in-frame clones only, minus some. The sample holds some 660,000 clones, about 90% seen once. This sample also belongs to another study, concerning human thymus T cells.

Sequenced: thymocytes. The receptors come from a boy under three years old with a congenital heart defect.

Only a few counts were recorded for this clone. The chain is built from TRBV4-1 and TRBJ1-3, with TRBD1 as a possible D gene (5 bases). V was cut by 2 bases and J by 10 bases, with 12 bases left in between. In germline, CDR1 is MGHRA, CDR2 YSYEKL. The CDR3 has 13 amino acids. CDR3 in DNA: TGCGCCAGCAGCCAACCGCAGCGGGGGACCATATATTTT. Translating gives CASSQPQRGTIYF.

This sequence joins TRBV2 and TRBJ1-4, with a weak D call TRBD1 (5 bases). CDR1 is SNHLY, CDR2 FYNNEI, per germline. This CDR3 region has 13 residues. Trimming pared 5 bases from V and 3 bases from J, leaving 7 bases between. CDR3 coding DNA: TGTGCCAGCAGTAAGGGGTCTAATGAAAAACTGTTTTTT. It encodes CASSKGSNEKLFF. The whole variable domain, remainder taken from reference TRBV2 and TRBJ1-4, is EPEVTQTPSHQVTQMGQEVILRCVPISNHLYFYWYRQILGQKVEFLVSFYNNEISEKSEIFDDQFSVERPDGSNFTLKIRSTKLEDSAMYFCASSKGSNEKLFFGSGTQLSVL.

The chain links TRBV7-2 to TRBJ1-3; 8 nucleotides agree with TRBD1. Germline CDR1 is SGHTA and CDR2 is FQGNSA. The CDR3 extends over 14 amino acids. Trimming removed 6 bases from V and 2 bases from J; junction bases left unmatched: 3. The CDR3 loop is CASRTTGAGNTIYF. For the CDR3, the DNA is TGTGCCAGCAGAACGACAGGGGCTGGAAACACCATATATTTT.

In its sample, this clone was seen a few times. Other DNA sequences in the same sample also yield this CDR3. This sequence joins TRBV27 and TRBJ1-6; 8 bases line up with TRBD1. Germline loops: CDR1 MNHEY, CDR2 SMNVEV (reference sequence). The CDR3 has 14 amino acids. V shed 8 bases, J shed 5 bases, and the junction held 5 bases outside the gene matches. The CDR3 nucleotides are TGTGCCAGCTGGGACAGGAGAGATAATTCACCCCTCCACTTT. Protein product: CASWDRRDNSPLHF.

V is TRBV5-1 and J is TRBJ2-5, with 7 bases identical to TRBD2. V gave up 1 base and J gave up 4 bases; unmatched junction bases: 4. Germline CDR1 is SGHRS and CDR2 is YFSETQ. This CDR3 comprises 14 residues. CDR3 sequence: CASSLLGGGETQYF. The DNA for the CDR3 is TGCGCCAGCAGCTTGTTGGGGGGGGGAGAGACCCAGTACTTC.

The CDR3 sequence is CASSQGGAAAYEQYF. The CDR3 nucleotides are TGTGCCAGCAGCCAGGGGGGGGCGGCCGCCTACGAGCAGTACTTC. The chain joins TRBV14 to TRBJ2-7, with D perhaps matching TRBD2 (7 bases). Germline V CDR1 and CDR2: SGHDN, FVKESK. V shed 3 bases and J shed 2 bases, with 14 bases lying between them. CDR3 length: 15 residues.

The J gene is TRBJ1-2, the V gene TRBV5-5, with TRBD1 matching 9 bases. The V segment lost 4 bases and the J segment 7 bases; nucleotides outside the gene matches: 14. Germline CDR1 and CDR2: SGHKS and YYEKEE (reference sequence). The CDR3 covers 16 residues. The CDR3 region has the DNA TGTGCCAGCAGCCACCTTCTCCGGGACAGGGATTGTGGCTACACCTTC. Its protein product is CASSHLLRDRDCGYTF.

The gene calls are TRBV6-5 and TRBJ1-4; tentatively, D is TRBD1 (5 bases). Germline V gives CDR1 MNHEY, CDR2 SVGAGI. The CDR3 contains 15 residues. Trimming stripped 6 bases from V and 0 bases from J, with 11 bases between. The CDR3 loop reads CASSNGGATNEKLFF. CDR3 nucleotide sequence: TGTGCCAGCAGCAACGGGGGGGCAACTAATGAAAAACTGTTTTTT.

The chain's CDR3 is CASSIQGGSTEAFF. DNA of the CDR3: TGCGCCAGCAGCATACAGGGAGGGAGCACTGAAGCTTTCTTT. The chain combines TRBV5-1 with TRBJ1-1; tentatively, D is TRBD1 (6 bases). The V gene's germline CDR1 is SGHRS and CDR2 YFSETQ. The CDR3 consists of 14 residues. V gave up 4 bases and J gave up 4 bases, with 14 bases separating them.

Notes on this clone: One end of the junction varies from germline; a read error may be responsible. The chain joins TRBV7-7 to TRBJ2-5, with 11 bases identical to TRBD1. The germline V gene has CDR1 SSHAT and CDR2 FNYEAQ (reference sequence). The CDR3 covers 18 residues. CDR3 residues: CASSLFPRGQGAGETQYF. CDR3 sequence (DNA): TGTGCTAGCAGCCTCTTTCCTCGTGGACAGGGGGCCGGGGAGACCCAGTACTTC. The full variable domain, rest sourced from reference TRBV7-7 and TRBJ2-5, is GAGVSQSPRYKVTKRGQDVTLRCDPISSHATLYWYQQALGQGPEFLTYFNYEAQPDKSGLPSDRFSAERPEGSISTLTIQRTEQRDSAMYRCASSLFPRGQGAGETQYFGPGTRLLVL.

The chain recombines TRBV5-4 with TRBJ2-1; 8 nucleotides agree with TRBD1. Trimming removed 4 bases from V and 9 bases from J; junction bases left unmatched: 12. The germline gives CDR1 SGHNT, CDR2 YYREEE (reference sequence). CDR3 length: 15 amino acids. In nucleotides, the CDR3 is TGTGCCAGCAGCCCCTGGCGGACAGGGTTCGGTGAGCAGTTCTTC. Its protein is CASSPWRTGFGEQFF.

The J gene is TRBJ2-7, the V gene TRBV2, with D possibly matching TRBD1 (6 bases). CDR1 is SNHLY, CDR2 FYNNEI, per germline. The CDR3 runs 15 residues. Trimming took off 6 bases at V and 6 bases at J, with 21 bases between the two ends. The DNA of the CDR3 is TGTGCCAGCAGACTTTCCCGCAGGGGTTCAGGCGAGCAGTACTTC. This encodes CASRLSRRGSGEQYF.

CDR3 in DNA: TGTGCCAGTAGGGGACAGGCAGCTAACTATGGCTACACCTTC. Its protein is CASRGQAANYGYTF. The chain uses TRBV19 and TRBJ1-2; 8 bases map to TRBD1. Germline values: CDR1 LNHDA, CDR2 SQIVND (reference sequence). The CDR3 extends over 14 amino acids. V gave up 6 bases and J gave up 0 bases; unmatched junction bases: 3.

The chain employs TRBV19 and TRBJ2-7, with 10 bases aligning to TRBD2. After removal of 1 base from V and 3 bases from J, the junction contained 6 bases not matched to a gene. Germline values: CDR1 LNHDA, CDR2 SQIVND (reference sequence). CDR3 length: 16 residues. CDR3: CASSIVKLAGLYEQYF. The CDR3 nucleotides are TGTGCCAGTAGTATAGTAAAACTAGCGGGACTCTACGAGCAGTACTTC.

This rearrangement joins TRBV29-1 to TRBJ2-7; the match to TRBD1 covers 8 bases. V trimming: 7 bases; J trimming: 2 bases; junction bases outside the gene matches: 10. Germline values: CDR1 SQVTM, CDR2 ANQGSEA. The CDR3 contains 14 residues. The CDR3 reads CSARDRQGTYEQYF. In nucleotides, the CDR3 is TGCAGCGCCCGGGACAGGCAAGGGACCTACGAGCAGTACTTC.